This entry concerns a single T cell receptor (beta chain). The study assigned cohorts using participant-reported clinical history. The data originate from a study of blood T cell repertoires in COVID-19. Assay: immunoSEQ multiplex PCR; the TCRdb copy retains only in-frame clones and omits some. The data hold just over 250,000 clones, with about 88% observed a single time. The origin of this receptor is a man aged 25-45 years with acute COVID-19. Sequenced sample: PBMCs or T cells enriched from blood (not recorded which).

The CDR3 region is CASSLDLGTGTGNTIYF. CDR3 DNA: TGTGCCAGCAGCTTAGATCTTGGGACAGGGACGGGAAACACCATATATTTT. The J gene is TRBJ1-3, the V gene TRBV11-3; 9 bases align to TRBD1. The germline V gene encodes CDR1 SGHNT and CDR2 YENEEA. With V trimmed by 0 bases and J by 4 bases, 7 bases remained unmatched. The length of the CDR3 is 17 residues.